This T cell receptor (beta chain) originates from a study of early T cells in non-severe SARS-CoV-2 infection. Study overall: Chains were unpaired, as sequencing was done on bulk RNA from unsorted whole blood. Study-level results: VDJdb matching skewed toward anti-spike CD8 responses, missing private and CD4 specificities.

A note on this clonotype: Its antigen is undetermined. A much larger clone lies a single base off, so this may be a read error.

CDR1 is SGDLS and CDR2 is YYNGEE in the germline V gene. The CDR3 has 15 amino acids. Unique molecular identifiers were affixed to single, distinct cDNA molecules. TCRdb reprocessed the 5' RACE reads via MiXCR and lists one record per CDR3 protein. The profile shows about 61,000 distinct CDR3 sequences, 9.5% to 14% of them singletons. The receptor was derived from an adult who was a healthcare worker with PCR-confirmed SARS-CoV-2 infection or an uninfected control (not recorded which). The chain joins TRBV9 to TRBJ2-7, with TRBD2 as a possible D gene (6 bases). Material: whole blood. The CDR3 nucleotides read TGTACCAGCAGCGCCGGGGGAACCCAAGCCTACGAGCAGTACTTC. This gives the protein CTSSAGGTQAYEQYF.